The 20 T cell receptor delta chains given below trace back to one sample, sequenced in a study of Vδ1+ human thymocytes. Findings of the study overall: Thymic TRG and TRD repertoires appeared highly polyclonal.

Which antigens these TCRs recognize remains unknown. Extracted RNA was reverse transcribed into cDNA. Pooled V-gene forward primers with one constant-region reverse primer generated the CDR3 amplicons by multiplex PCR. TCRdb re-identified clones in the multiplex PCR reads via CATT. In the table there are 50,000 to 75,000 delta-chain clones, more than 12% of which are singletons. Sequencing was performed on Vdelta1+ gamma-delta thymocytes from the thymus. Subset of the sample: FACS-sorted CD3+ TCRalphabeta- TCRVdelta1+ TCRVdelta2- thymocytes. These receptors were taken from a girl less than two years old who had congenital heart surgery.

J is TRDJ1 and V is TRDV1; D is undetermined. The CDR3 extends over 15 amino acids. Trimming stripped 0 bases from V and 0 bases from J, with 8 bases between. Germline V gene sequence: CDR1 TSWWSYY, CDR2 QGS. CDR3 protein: CALGELRKYTDKLIF. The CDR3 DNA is TGTGCTCTTGGGGAACTCCGTAAATACACCGATAAACTCATCTTT.

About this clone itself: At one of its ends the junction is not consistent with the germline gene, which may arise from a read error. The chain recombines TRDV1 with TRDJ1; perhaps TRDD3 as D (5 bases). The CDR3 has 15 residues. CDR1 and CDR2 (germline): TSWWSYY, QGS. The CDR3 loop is CALGKAPPGTDKLIF. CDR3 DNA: TGTGCTCTTGGGAAGGCGCCCCCGGGGACTGATAAGCTCATCTTT.

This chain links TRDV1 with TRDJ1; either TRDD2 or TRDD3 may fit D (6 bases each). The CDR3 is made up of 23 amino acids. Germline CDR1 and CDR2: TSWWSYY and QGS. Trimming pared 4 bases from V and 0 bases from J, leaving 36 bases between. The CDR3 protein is CALGVPAFPDWAPTGKYTDKLIF. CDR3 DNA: TGTGCTCTTGGGGTTCCGGCCTTCCCCGACTGGGCCCCAACGGGGAAGTACACCGATAAACTCATCTTT.

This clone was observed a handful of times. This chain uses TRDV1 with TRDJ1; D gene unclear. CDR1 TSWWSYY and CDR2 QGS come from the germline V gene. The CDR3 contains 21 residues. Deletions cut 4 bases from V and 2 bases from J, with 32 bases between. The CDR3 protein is CALGGDSALPVLFKRTDKLIF. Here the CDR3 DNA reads TGTGCTCTTGGGGGAGACAGTGCCTTACCGGTACTGTTTAAAAGGACCGATAAACTCATCTTT.

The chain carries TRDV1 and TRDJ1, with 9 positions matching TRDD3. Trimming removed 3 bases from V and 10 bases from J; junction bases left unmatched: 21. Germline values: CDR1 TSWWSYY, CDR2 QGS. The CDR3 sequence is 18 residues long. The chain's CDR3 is CALGDPTLLGDLRRRLIF. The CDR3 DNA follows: TGTGCTCTTGGGGACCCGACTTTACTGGGGGACCTACGCAGGCGACTCATCTTT.

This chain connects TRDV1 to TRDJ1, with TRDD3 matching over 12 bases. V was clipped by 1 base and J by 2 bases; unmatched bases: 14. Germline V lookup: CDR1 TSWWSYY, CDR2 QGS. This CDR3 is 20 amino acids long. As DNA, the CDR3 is TGTGCTCTTGGGGAACGTCTCCCCTTACTGGGGGATACTATGACCGATAAACTCATCTTT. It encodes CALGERLPLLGDTMTDKLIF.

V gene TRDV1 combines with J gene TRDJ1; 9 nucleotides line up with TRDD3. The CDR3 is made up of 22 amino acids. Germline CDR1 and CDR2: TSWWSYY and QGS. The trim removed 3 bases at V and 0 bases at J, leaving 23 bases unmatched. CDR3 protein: CALGEPPSHVAGGFPYTDKLIF. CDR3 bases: TGTGCTCTTGGGGAGCCGCCTTCCCATGTCGCTGGGGGATTCCCGTACACCGATAAACTCATCTTT.

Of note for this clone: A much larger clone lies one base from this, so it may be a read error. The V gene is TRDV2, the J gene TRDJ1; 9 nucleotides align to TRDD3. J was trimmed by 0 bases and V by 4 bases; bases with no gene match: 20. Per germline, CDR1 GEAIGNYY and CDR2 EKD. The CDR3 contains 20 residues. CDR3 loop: CACEITDWGRLIPHTDKLIF. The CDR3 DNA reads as TGTGCCTGTGAGATTACCGACTGGGGGAGACTTATACCACACACCGATAAACTCATCTTT.

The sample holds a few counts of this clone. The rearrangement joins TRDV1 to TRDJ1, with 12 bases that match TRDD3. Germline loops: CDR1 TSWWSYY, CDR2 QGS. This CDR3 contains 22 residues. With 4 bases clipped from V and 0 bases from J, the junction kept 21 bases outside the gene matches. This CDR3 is CALGGWDYPGTGGYPYTDKLIF. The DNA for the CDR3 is TGTGCTCTTGGGGGGTGGGATTACCCCGGTACTGGGGGATACCCGTACACCGATAAACTCATCTTT.

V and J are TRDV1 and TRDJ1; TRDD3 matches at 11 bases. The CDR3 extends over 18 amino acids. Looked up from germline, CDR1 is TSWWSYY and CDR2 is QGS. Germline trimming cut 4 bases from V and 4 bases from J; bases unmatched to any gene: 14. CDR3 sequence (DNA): TGTGCTCTTGGGGGCCCTTCCTCCTTCTGGGGGATACTCGATAAACTCATCTTT. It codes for CALGGPSSFWGILDKLIF.

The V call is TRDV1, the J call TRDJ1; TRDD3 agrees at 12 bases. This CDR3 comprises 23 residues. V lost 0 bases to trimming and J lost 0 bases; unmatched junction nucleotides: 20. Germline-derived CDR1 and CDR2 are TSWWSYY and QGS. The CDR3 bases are TGTGCTCTTGGGGAACTAGTTCCCAGCACTGGGGGATACCCTTCTAACTACACCGATAAACTCATCTTT. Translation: CALGELVPSTGGYPSNYTDKLIF.

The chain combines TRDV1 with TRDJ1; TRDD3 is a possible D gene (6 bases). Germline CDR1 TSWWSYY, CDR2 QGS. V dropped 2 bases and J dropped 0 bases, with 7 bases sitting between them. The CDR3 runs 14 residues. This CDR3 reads CALGEWGYTDKLIF. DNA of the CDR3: TGTGCTCTTGGGGAATGGGGGTACACCGATAAACTCATCTTT.

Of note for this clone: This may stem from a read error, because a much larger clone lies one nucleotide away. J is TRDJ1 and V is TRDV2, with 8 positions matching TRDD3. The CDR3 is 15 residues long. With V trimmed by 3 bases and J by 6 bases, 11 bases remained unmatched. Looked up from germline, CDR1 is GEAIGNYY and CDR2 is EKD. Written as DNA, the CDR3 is TGTGCCTGTGACGCCTGGGGGACAGGGGGATATAAACTCATCTTT. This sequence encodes CACDAWGTGGYKLIF.

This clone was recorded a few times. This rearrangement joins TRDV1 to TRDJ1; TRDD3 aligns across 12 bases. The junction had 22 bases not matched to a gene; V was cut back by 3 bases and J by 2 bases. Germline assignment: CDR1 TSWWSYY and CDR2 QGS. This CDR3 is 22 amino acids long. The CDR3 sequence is CALGELRFGSWGIRRFTDKLIF. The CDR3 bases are TGTGCTCTTGGGGAGCTCCGCTTTGGGTCCTGGGGGATACGCCGTTTTACCGATAAACTCATCTTT.

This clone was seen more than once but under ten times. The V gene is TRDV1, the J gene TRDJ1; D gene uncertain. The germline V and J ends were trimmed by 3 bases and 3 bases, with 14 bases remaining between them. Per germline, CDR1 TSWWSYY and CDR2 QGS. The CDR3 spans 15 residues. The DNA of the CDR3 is TGTGCTCTTGGGGAGCCTCAGGCCGGTCCCGATAAACTCATCTTT. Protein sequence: CALGEPQAGPDKLIF.

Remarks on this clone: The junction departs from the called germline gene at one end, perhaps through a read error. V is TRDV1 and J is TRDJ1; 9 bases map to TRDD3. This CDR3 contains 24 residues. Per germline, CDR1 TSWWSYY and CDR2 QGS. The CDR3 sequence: CALVELRRHLPQVLLGETRGKFIF. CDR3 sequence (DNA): TGTGCTCTTGTGGAACTACGGCGGCACCTTCCTCAGGTCTTACTGGGGGAGACCCGCGGTAAATTCATCTTT.

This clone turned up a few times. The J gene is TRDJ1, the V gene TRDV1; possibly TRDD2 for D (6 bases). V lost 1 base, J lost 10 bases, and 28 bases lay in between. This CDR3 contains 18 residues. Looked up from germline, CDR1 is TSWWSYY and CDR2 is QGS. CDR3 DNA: TGTGCTCTTGGGGAACCCCGGCCTTCCCCTACTCCGGGGGCAGGACTCATCTTT. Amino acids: CALGEPRPSPTPGAGLIF.

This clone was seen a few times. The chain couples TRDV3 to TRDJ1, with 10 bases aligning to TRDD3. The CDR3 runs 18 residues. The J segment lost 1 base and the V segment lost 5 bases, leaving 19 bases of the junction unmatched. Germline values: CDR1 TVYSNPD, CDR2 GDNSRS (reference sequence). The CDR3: CAPNTSYGGGYITDKLIF. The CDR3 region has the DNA TGTGCCCCGAATACTTCCTACGGTGGGGGATACATCACCGATAAACTCATCTTT.

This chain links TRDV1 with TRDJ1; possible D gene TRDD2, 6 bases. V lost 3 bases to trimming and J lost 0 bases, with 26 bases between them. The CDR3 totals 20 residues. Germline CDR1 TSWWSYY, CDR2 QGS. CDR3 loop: CALGEPSFLTIGRHTDKLIF. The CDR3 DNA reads TGTGCTCTTGGGGAGCCCTCTTTCCTAACCATCGGCCGGCACACCGATAAACTCATCTTT.

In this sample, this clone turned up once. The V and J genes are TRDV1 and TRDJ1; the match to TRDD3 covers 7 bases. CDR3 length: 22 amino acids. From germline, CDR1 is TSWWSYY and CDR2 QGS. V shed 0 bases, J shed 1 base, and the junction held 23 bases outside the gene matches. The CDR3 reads CALGELGISGYLRPWGTDKLIF. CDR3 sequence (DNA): TGTGCTCTTGGGGAACTAGGAATTTCGGGATACCTACGCCCGTGGGGCACCGATAAACTCATCTTT.